This T cell receptor delta chain is from a study of Vδ1+ human thymocytes. Study observations and caveats: Many TRG clonotypes were shared between donors; TRD repertoires were essentially private. Highly polyclonal TRG and TRD repertoires with Gaussian CDR3 length distributions appeared in thymus.

The template was reverse-transcribed extracted RNA. Multiplex PCR used pooled V-gene forward primers and a constant-region reverse primer to amplify CDR3s. TCRdb reran clone calling via CATT on the multiplex PCR reads. In the table there are some 25,000 delta-chain clones, 6% to 8% of which are singletons. This CDR3 has 15 residues. The V gene lost 4 bases and the J gene lost 3 bases, with 15 bases spanning the gap. Germline V gene data show CDR1 as TSWWSYY and CDR2 as QGS. Only a few counts were recorded for this clone. Antigen unknown. The source of this sequence is a girl less than two years old who had congenital heart surgery. Material: Vdelta1+ gamma-delta thymocytes from the thymus. Subset defined: FACS-sorted CD3+ TCRalphabeta- TCRVdelta1+ TCRVdelta2- thymocytes. V is TRDV1 and J is TRDJ1; possibly TRDD2 for D (6 bases). CDR3 coding DNA: TGTGCTCTTGGGGCCGTCCTACTGCCATCCGATAAACTCATCTTT. This translates into CALGAVLLPSDKLIF.